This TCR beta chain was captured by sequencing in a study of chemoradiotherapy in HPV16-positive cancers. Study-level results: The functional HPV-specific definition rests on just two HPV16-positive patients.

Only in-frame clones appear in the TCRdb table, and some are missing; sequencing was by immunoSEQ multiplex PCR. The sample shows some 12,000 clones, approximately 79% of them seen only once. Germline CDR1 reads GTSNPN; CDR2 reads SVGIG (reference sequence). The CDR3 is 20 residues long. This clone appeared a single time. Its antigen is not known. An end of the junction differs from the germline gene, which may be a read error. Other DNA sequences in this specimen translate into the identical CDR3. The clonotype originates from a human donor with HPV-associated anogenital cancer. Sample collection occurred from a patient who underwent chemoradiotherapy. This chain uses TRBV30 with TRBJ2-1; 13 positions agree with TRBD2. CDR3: CAWSELSGGLAGVLLNEQFF. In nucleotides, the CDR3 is TGCGCCTGGAGTGAGCTCTCCGGAGGACTAGCGGGAGTGTTGTTAAATGAGCAGTTCTTC.